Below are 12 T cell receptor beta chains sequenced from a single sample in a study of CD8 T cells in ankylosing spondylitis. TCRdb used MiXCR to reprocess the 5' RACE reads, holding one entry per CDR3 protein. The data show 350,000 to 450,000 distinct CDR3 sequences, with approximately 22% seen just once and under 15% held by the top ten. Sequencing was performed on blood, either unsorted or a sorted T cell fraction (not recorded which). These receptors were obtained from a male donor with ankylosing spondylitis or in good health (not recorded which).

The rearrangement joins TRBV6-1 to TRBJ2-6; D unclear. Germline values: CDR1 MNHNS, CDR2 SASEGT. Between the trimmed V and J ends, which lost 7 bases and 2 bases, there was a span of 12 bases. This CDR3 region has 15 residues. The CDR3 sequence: CASTSFLAGANVLTF. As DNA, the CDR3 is TGTGCCAGCACCTCTTTCCTTGCTGGGGCCAACGTCCTGACTTTC.

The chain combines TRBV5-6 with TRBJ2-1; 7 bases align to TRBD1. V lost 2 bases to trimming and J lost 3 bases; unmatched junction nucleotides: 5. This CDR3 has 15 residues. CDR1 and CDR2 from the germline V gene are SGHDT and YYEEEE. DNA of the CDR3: TGTGCCAGCAGCTTCCGGGACAGCTACTACAATGAGCAGTTCTTC. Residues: CASSFRDSYYNEQFF.

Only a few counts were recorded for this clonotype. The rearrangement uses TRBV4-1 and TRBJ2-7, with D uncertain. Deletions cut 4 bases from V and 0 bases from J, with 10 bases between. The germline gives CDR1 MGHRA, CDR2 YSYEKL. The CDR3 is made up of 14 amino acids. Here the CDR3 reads CASSLGSHSYEQYF. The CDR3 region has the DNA TGCGCCAGCAGCCTCGGTTCACACTCCTACGAGCAGTACTTC.

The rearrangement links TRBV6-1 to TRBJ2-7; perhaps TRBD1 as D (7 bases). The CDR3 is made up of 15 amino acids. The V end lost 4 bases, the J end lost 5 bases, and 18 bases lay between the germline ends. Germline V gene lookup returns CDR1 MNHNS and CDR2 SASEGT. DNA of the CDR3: TGTGCCAGCAGTGTCCAGGGGGGAGGCTTTGACGAGCAGTACTTC. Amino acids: CASSVQGGGFDEQYF.

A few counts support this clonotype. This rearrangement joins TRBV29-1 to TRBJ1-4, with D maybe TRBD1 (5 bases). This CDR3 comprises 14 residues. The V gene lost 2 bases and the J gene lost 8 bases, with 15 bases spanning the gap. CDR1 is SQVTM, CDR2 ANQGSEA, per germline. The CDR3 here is CSVEQGGIEEKLFF. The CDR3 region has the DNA TGCAGCGTTGAACAGGGAGGGATCGAGGAAAAACTGTTTTTT.

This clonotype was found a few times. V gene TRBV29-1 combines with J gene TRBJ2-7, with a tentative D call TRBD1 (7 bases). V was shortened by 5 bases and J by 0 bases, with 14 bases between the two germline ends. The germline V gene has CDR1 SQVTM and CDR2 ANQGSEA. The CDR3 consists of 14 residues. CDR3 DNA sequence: TGCAGCGTTCTGGGACAGACTAGCTCCTACGAGCAGTACTTC. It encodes CSVLGQTSSYEQYF.

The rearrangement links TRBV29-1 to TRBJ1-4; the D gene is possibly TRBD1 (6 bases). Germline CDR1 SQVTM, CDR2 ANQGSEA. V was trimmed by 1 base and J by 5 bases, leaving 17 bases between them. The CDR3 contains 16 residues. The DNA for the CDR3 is TGCAGCGTTGAAGCTCCGGACAGTATTACCAATGAAAAACTGTTTTTT. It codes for CSVEAPDSITNEKLFF.

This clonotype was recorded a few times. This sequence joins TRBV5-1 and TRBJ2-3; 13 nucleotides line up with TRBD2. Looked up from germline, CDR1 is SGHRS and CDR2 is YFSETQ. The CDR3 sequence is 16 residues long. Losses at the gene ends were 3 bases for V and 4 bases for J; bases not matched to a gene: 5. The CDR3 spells CASSSRTSGGADTQYF. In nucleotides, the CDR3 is TGCGCCAGCAGCTCGCGGACTAGCGGGGGAGCAGATACGCAGTATTTT.

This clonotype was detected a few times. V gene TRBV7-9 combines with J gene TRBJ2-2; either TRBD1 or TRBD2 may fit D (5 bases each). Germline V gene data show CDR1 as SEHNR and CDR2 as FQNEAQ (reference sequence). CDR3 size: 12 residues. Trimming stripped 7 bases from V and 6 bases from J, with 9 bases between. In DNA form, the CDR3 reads TGTGCCAGCATGGGGGACGCCGGGGAGCTGTTTTTT. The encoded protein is CASMGDAGELFF.

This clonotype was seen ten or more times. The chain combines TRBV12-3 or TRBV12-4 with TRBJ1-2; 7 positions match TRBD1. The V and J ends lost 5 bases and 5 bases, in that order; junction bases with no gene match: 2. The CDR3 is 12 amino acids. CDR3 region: CASSPGGYGYTF. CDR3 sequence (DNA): TGTGCCAGCAGTCCAGGGGGGTATGGCTACACCTTC.

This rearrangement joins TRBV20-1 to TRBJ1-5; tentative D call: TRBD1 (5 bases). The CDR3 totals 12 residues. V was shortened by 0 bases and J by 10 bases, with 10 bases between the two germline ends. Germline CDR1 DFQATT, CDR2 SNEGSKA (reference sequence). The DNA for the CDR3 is TGCAGTGCTAGAGATCAAGGGGTTCCCCAGCATTTT. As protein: CSARDQGVPQHF.

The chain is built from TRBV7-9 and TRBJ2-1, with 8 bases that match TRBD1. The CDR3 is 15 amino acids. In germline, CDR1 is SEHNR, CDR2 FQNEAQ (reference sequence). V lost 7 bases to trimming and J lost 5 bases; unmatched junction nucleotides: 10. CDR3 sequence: CASISDRGGNNEQFF. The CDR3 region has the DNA TGTGCCAGCATCTCAGACAGGGGAGGCAACAATGAGCAGTTCTTC.